This T cell receptor (beta chain) was captured in a study of blood T cell repertoires in COVID-19 (dated by TCRdb to 2020 to 2021). The study in broad terms: Collaborator samples came from the United States, Italy and Spain and covered acute and convalescent phases of COVID-19. The prospective study material was composed of cDNA or gDNA derived from T cells, B-cell-depleted T cells, or PBMCs. Where available, HLA class I and class II types were obtained from metadata supplied by the sample provider rather than from assay-based typing. Samples came from the ongoing ImmuneRACE study (first 160 participants) plus 1,254 subjects from 6 global collaborators. Subjects who had been exposed to COVID-19, were actively infected with it, or had recovered from it provided the deeply sampled blood TCRbeta repertoires that made up the dataset. The repertoires were released in a freely available public database intended as a resource for research on the immune response to SARS-CoV-2. Nearly every sample came with metadata listing a de-identified subject ID, COVID-19 status, age in years and sex.

Study-wide findings and limitations: How much clinical and demographic metadata was included differed by source and by participant, and the metadata was provided uncurated.

Note on this clone: Its antigen target is currently unknown. No base quality information exists; no much larger clone differs at one position.

The trim is 6 bases for V and 4 bases for J, with a gap of 10 bases between the germline ends. For CDR1 and CDR2, the germline V gene lists SNHLY and FYNNEI. The CDR3 sequence holds 13 residues, the cysteine and phenylalanine included. Only CDR3 DNA is held: 39 bases, read in frame from base 1. The immunoSEQ Assay, a bias-controlled multiplex PCR, was used to amplify TCRbeta CDR3 regions from genomic DNA. As for how the authors treated the data: The number of nucleated cells in each sample was estimated by amplification of reference gene primers within the assay. To quantify the absolute abundance of each unique TCRbeta CDR3 rearrangement, sequence reads were collapsed and filtered. For each sample, productive Simpson clonality was calculated as the square root of Simpson's diversity index across productive rearrangements. Sourced from immuneACCESS, this table was stored by TCRdb with only in-frame sequences that have V and J called. A share of the clones is absent; for the studies checked, an unresolved V gene accounts for under half, and the remainder has no known explanation. V and J calls and clone size are given by that table; D and trimming were obtained from the DNA. This sample gives under 350,000 clones in total; 75% to 95% of them show up just once. 6.5% to 8% of the sample rests with the top ten.

One collaborating source in Seattle enrolled patients while the patients were actively infected and followed the patients over time throughout the course of disease. Each collaborating institution followed its own protocols to collect whole blood in K2EDTA tubes. Collaborator samples were shipped for TCRbeta analysis as frozen whole blood, isolated PBMCs, or DNA extracted from either sample type. The sequencing input was peripheral blood. Recombination connected TRBV2 to TRBJ2-1; TRBD1 might be the D gene, on 5 matching bases. This TCR came from a woman under 40 with COVID-19, enrolled during active disease. This receptor carries the CDR3 CASRSTVYNEQFF. The sequence in DNA is TGTGCCAGCAGATCGACAGTTTACAATGAGCAGTTCTTC.